A single sample gave rise to the 23 T cell receptor beta chains below, sequenced in a study of cytomegalovirus exposure and HLA in healthy donors. Profiling relied on immunoSEQ multiplex PCR, and the TCRdb table lists in-frame clones only, not all of them. The table includes over 200,000 clones, about 91% detected once. Sequencing input: PBMCs. These receptors originate from a young woman in good health and CMV-seronegative.

This chain joins TRBV9 and TRBJ2-4, with D perhaps TRBD2 (6 bases). Germline V gene data show CDR1 as SGDLS and CDR2 as YYNGEE. V dropped 3 bases and J dropped 7 bases, with 17 bases sitting between them. This CDR3 comprises 15 residues. The CDR3 reads CASSAGTVRSNIQYF. The CDR3 DNA follows: TGTGCCAGCAGCGCGGGGACTGTGCGGAGTAACATTCAGTACTTC.

The chain carries TRBV15 and TRBJ2-6; D not resolved. The V gene's germline CDR1 is LNHNV and CDR2 YYDKDF (reference sequence). This CDR3 has 15 amino acids. V lost 5 bases and J lost 2, with 10 bases in between. DNA for the CDR3: TGTGCCACCAGCGCTCCAGGCGCTGGGGCCAACGTCCTGACTTTC. As protein: CATSAPGAGANVLTF.

V and J are TRBV28 and TRBJ2-1, with a weak D call TRBD1 (6 bases). CDR1 is MDHEN and CDR2 is SYDVKM in the germline V gene. The V gene lost 5 bases and the J gene lost 6 bases, with 14 bases spanning the gap. The CDR3 totals 14 residues. CDR3 in amino acids: CASSLYLQGNEQFF. Here the CDR3 DNA reads TGTGCCAGCAGTCTCTACTTACAGGGCAATGAGCAGTTCTTC.

This clone appeared a single time. The genes are TRBV5-8 and TRBJ2-7, with D perhaps TRBD1 (5 bases). This CDR3 has 16 residues. CDR1 and CDR2 (germline): SGHTS, YDEGEE. The V and J ends lost 4 bases and 3 bases respectively, with 20 bases between them. This chain's CDR3 is CASSPSEAGMVYEQYF. In nucleotides, the CDR3 is TGTGCCAGCAGCCCCTCCGAAGCAGGGATGGTCTACGAGCAGTACTTC.

This sequence joins TRBV27 and TRBJ2-1; no clear D gene. The CDR3 is 13 residues long. Deletions cut 2 bases from V and 4 bases from J, with 6 bases between. CDR1 MNHEY and CDR2 SMNVEV come from the germline V gene (reference sequence). The CDR3 DNA follows: TGTGCCAGCAGTTTACGGAGATACAATGAGCAGTTCTTC. Encoded protein: CASSLRRYNEQFF.

The chain recombines TRBV5-1 with TRBJ2-1; 9 bases fit TRBD2. The CDR3 loop spans 15 amino acids. CDR1 and CDR2 (germline): SGHRS, YFSETQ. Unmatched junction bases numbered 3, after V lost 0 bases and J lost 5 bases. Here the CDR3 DNA reads TGCGCCAGCAGCTTGGTGTCTAGCGGGGACAATGAGCAGTTCTTC. Translating it yields CASSLVSSGDNEQFF.

This chain uses TRBV4-1 with TRBJ2-3; TRBD2 might be the D (6 bases). From germline, CDR1 is MGHRA and CDR2 YSYEKL. Trimming took off 1 base at V and 6 bases at J, with 17 bases between the two ends. The CDR3 consists of 16 residues. CDR3 sequence (DNA): TGCGCCAGCAGCCAAGTGTCTAGCGCCCTCGCGGATACGCAGTATTTT. This encodes CASSQVSSALADTQYF.

The chain uses TRBV5-4 and TRBJ2-1, with D maybe TRBD1 (6 bases). V lost 3 bases to trimming and J lost 1 base, with 8 bases between them. The CDR3 loop spans 14 amino acids. Germline CDR1 SGHNT, CDR2 YYREEE (reference sequence). The CDR3 DNA reads TGTGCCAGCAGCTCCGGACAGTCCTACAATGAGCAGTTCTTC. It codes for CASSSGQSYNEQFF.

The chain joins TRBV9 to TRBJ1-2, with 12 positions matching TRBD1. Per germline, CDR1 SGDLS and CDR2 YYNGEE. J was trimmed by 8 bases and V by 4 bases; bases with no gene match: 12. CDR3 length: 16 amino acids. CDR3 protein: CASSTTPGQGAAGYTF. The CDR3 nucleotides are TGTGCCAGCAGCACGACTCCGGGACAGGGGGCGGCCGGCTACACCTTC.

The chain employs TRBV5-5 and TRBJ1-2; TRBD1 agrees at 7 bases. With V trimmed by 4 bases and J by 8 bases, 8 bases remained unmatched. The CDR3 has 13 residues. CDR1 and CDR2 (germline): SGHKS, YYEKEE (reference sequence). The DNA for the CDR3 is TGTGCCAGCAGCCCAGGACAGGCCGGGGGCTACACCTTC. Translating it yields CASSPGQAGGYTF.

CDR3: CASSDFRQNIYEQYF. The CDR3 coding sequence is TGTGCCAGCAGTGATTTTAGACAGAACATCTACGAGCAGTACTTC. The chain combines TRBV6-1 with TRBJ2-7; tentatively, D is TRBD1 (5 bases). The germline gives CDR1 MNHNS, CDR2 SASEGT. Trimming cost V 3 bases and J 3 bases, with 15 bases left between them. The CDR3 length is 15 residues.

The rearrangement links TRBV4-1 to TRBJ2-7; D not certain. The CDR3 totals 14 residues. CDR1 is MGHRA and CDR2 is YSYEKL in the germline V gene. Trimming removed 0 bases from V and 3 bases from J, with 9 bases in between. The CDR3 reads CASSQDTTYYEQYF. The CDR3 DNA sequence: TGCGCCAGCAGCCAAGACACCACCTACTACGAGCAGTACTTC.

The chain uses TRBV5-1 and TRBJ2-7; 9 bases line up with TRBD1. V lost 4 bases, J lost 4 bases, and 9 bases stayed unmatched. The CDR3 is 15 amino acids. Germline CDR1 is SGHRS and CDR2 is YFSETQ. CDR3 coding DNA: TGCGCCAGCAGCCAAACCGGGACAGGGCAGTACGAGCAGTACTTC. This translates into CASSQTGTGQYEQYF.

The chain uses TRBV19 and TRBJ2-1; D gene unclear. V shed 1 base and J shed 5 bases, with 3 bases lying between them. The CDR3 covers 12 residues. CDR1 and CDR2 from the germline V gene are LNHDA and SQIVND (reference sequence). CDR3: CASSIADNEQFF. The DNA for the CDR3 is TGTGCCAGTAGTATAGCGGACAATGAGCAGTTCTTC.

This chain links TRBV4-2 with TRBJ2-3, with no clear D. Trimming removed 1 base from V and 6 bases from J, with 11 bases in between. CDR3 length: 14 amino acids. Germline-derived CDR1 and CDR2 are LGHNA and YNFKEQ. CDR3 sequence: CASSQVGHWDTQYF. CDR3 coding DNA: TGTGCCAGCAGCCAAGTTGGCCATTGGGATACGCAGTATTTT.

The table lists this clone with a count of one. This rearrangement joins TRBV19 to TRBJ2-2; 12 bases line up with TRBD2. The CDR3 consists of 17 residues. Germline V gene data show CDR1 as LNHDA and CDR2 as SQIVND (reference sequence). With V trimmed by 1 base and J by 4 bases, 4 bases remained unmatched. The CDR3 loop reads CASSIGLAGGTTGELFF. Here the CDR3 DNA reads TGTGCCAGTAGTATAGGTCTAGCGGGAGGGACCACCGGGGAGCTGTTTTTT.

The gene calls are TRBV16 and TRBJ2-7; 9 bases are shared with TRBD1. The length of the CDR3 is 15 residues. The junction had 7 bases not matched to a gene; V was cut back by 3 bases and J by 4 bases. Germline loops: CDR1 KGHSY, CDR2 FQNENV. CDR3 in amino acids: CASSHYRDREYEQYF. The CDR3 bases are TGTGCCAGCAGCCATTACCGGGACAGGGAGTACGAGCAGTACTTC.

This chain connects TRBV7-6 to TRBJ1-1; no reliable D call. The V gene's germline CDR1 is SGHVS and CDR2 FNYEAQ. V gave up 0 bases and J gave up 2 bases, with 10 bases separating them. The CDR3 covers 15 residues. CDR3 residues: CASSLAAASNTEAFF. The DNA of the CDR3 is TGTGCCAGCAGCTTAGCCGCAGCGAGTAACACTGAAGCTTTCTTT.

The chain has TRBV29-1 and TRBJ1-1, with 7 bases aligning to TRBD1. Trimming took 5 bases from V and 6 from J; bases not matched to a gene: 24. Germline loops: CDR1 SQVTM, CDR2 ANQGSEA. This CDR3 has 18 residues. This CDR3 reads CSVSGLGGGAVRLSEAFF. Here the CDR3 DNA reads TGCAGCGTTTCGGGTCTAGGAGGGGGCGCCGTGCGTTTATCTGAAGCTTTCTTT.

The chain recombines TRBV5-1 with TRBJ1-1, with 8 bases lining up with TRBD1. The CDR3 extends over 16 amino acids. Germline V gene lookup returns CDR1 SGHRS and CDR2 YFSETQ. The V segment lost 3 bases and the J segment 0 bases; nucleotides outside the gene matches: 7. The CDR3 loop is CASSSGRTGMNTEAFF. The DNA of the CDR3 is TGCGCCAGCAGCTCTGGACGGACAGGGATGAACACTGAAGCTTTCTTT.

This clone showed up just a few times. This chain links TRBV27 with TRBJ2-7; D perhaps matches TRBD1 (5 bases). The germline CDR1 and CDR2 sequences are MNHEY and SMNVEV (reference sequence). The CDR3 contains 13 residues. Trimming removed 3 bases at V and 0 bases at J, with 6 bases between. CDR3 nucleotide sequence: TGTGCCAGCAGTTTGGACAACTCCTACGAGCAGTACTTC. As protein: CASSLDNSYEQYF.

The CDR3: CASSLTGALTDTQYF. The CDR3 nucleotides read TGTGCCAGTAGTCTTACAGGGGCCCTCACAGATACGCAGTATTTT. The chain carries TRBV19 and TRBJ2-3; 7 bases match TRBD1. The CDR3 runs 15 residues. Trimming cost V 5 bases and J 2 bases; bases outside gene matches: 7. CDR1 is LNHDA, CDR2 SQIVND, per germline (reference sequence).

The chain's CDR3 is CATGQGPTEAFF. The CDR3 DNA sequence: TGTGCCACAGGACAGGGCCCGACTGAAGCTTTCTTT. V gene TRBV10-3 combines with J gene TRBJ1-1, with 8 positions matching TRBD1. The germline gives CDR1 ENHRY, CDR2 SYGVKD. With 10 bases clipped from V and 5 bases from J, the junction kept 6 bases outside the gene matches. This CDR3 is built from 12 residues.